One and the same sample provided the 7 T cell receptor beta chains below, sequenced in a study of molecular identifiers for immune sequencing clone quantification. TCRdb independently ran MiXCR on the PCR reads; one entry per CDR3 protein. This sample has a few hundred thousand distinct CDR3 sequences, with roughly 26% found just once. Sequencing used naive CD8+ T cells from blood, with Jurkat cell RNA spiked in. Subset meaning: FACS-sorted CD8+CD4-CCR7+CD45RA+ naive T cells. Receptors originate from a human donor in good health. Some libraries in this study had Jurkat cell RNA spiked in.

This clonotype came up a few times. The rearrangement uses TRBV19 and TRBJ2-5; 7 bases align to TRBD1. The CDR3 loop spans 15 amino acids. Trimming at V came to 2 bases and at J to 0 bases, leaving 3 bases not matched to a gene. Germline-derived CDR1 and CDR2 are LNHDA and SQIVND (reference sequence). The CDR3 protein is CASSISRGYQETQYF. The CDR3 DNA reads as TGTGCCAGTAGTATAAGCAGGGGGTACCAAGAGACCCAGTACTTC.

A remark on this clonotype: A much larger clone lies a single base off, so this may be a read error. This chain links TRBV6-5 with TRBJ2-7; the D gene is possibly TRBD2 (5 bases). Germline CDR1 is MNHEY and CDR2 is SVGAGI. The CDR3 runs 12 residues. The chain's CDR3 is CAGSSGDYEQYF. In DNA form, the CDR3 reads TGTGCCGGCAGTTCCGGGGACTACGAGCAGTACTTC.

The chain is built from TRBV6-2 or TRBV6-3 and TRBJ1-4; the D is unclear. CDR1 and CDR2 (germline): MNHEY, SVGEGT. The CDR3 loop spans 13 amino acids. Trimming cost V 11 bases and J 7 bases, with 17 bases left between them. The CDR3 nucleotides are TGTGCCCCCCAAGGACCGCCGGGTGAAAAACTGTTTTTT. The encoded protein is CAPQGPPGEKLFF.

The chain combines TRBV7-9 with TRBJ2-3; TRBD2 might be the D (6 bases). CDR1 SEHNR and CDR2 FQNEAQ come from the germline V gene (reference sequence). The CDR3 sequence is 15 residues long. Between the trimmed V and J ends, which lost 7 bases and 0 bases, there was a span of 14 bases. The DNA of the CDR3 is TGTGCCAGCACCTCGGAGGGGTATAGCACAGATACGCAGTATTTT. Translating gives CASTSEGYSTDTQYF.

This clonotype was counted many times. The chain uses TRBV4-1 and TRBJ1-1; 7 nucleotides match TRBD1. The J segment lost 5 bases and the V segment lost 2 bases, leaving 14 bases of the junction unmatched. Germline-derived CDR1 and CDR2 are MGHRA and YSYEKL. This CDR3 spans 17 amino acids. The CDR3 bases are TGCGCCAGCAGCCAAACGGGTCCGACAGGGCTTTTGACTGAAGCTTTCTTT. Translating gives CASSQTGPTGLLTEAFF.

Regarding this clonotype: Here the CDR3 omits its conserved ending phenylalanine or tryptophan, so a read error is the likely source. The chain is built from TRBV4-3 and TRBJ1-2; D is uncertain. CDR1 and CDR2 (germline): LGHNA, YSLEER. V was pared by 1 base and J by 6 bases, with 15 bases between. This CDR3 is 15 amino acids long. As DNA, the CDR3 is TGCGCCAGCAGCCAAGCTATCCAGAGAAGGAATGGCTACACCATC. Translating gives CASSQAIQRRNGYTI.

This clonotype was detected many times. The CDR3 region has the DNA TGTGCCAGCAGTTTAACGGCAGGGGACACTGAAGCTTTCTTT. It is translated as CASSLTAGDTEAFF. The V and J genes are TRBV28 and TRBJ1-1; TRBD1 is a possible D gene (6 bases). CDR3 length equals 14 residues. V was clipped by 2 bases and J by 3 bases, with 10 bases between them. Germline V gives CDR1 MDHEN, CDR2 SYDVKM.